Below, one T cell receptor (beta chain) is given with its context. The antigen remains unidentified. The timepoints at which blood was sampled were baseline, cycle 4 day 1, and cycle 7 day 1. Profiling relied on immunoSEQ multiplex PCR, and the TCRdb table lists in-frame clones only, not all of them. The sample holds over 85,000 clones; approximately 89% are singletons and the top ten take less than 0.35%. These data come from a study of OX40 agonist ivuxolimab in advanced cancers. As for the study in general: Allowance was made for prior anti-PD-1, anti-PD-L1 or anti-CTLA-4 therapy, and around 44% had some. Study-level points and caveats: Expanded peripheral T-cell antigen specificity went undetermined.

Deletions cut 1 base from V and 5 bases from J, with 7 bases between. Germline-derived CDR1 and CDR2 are KGHSH and LQKENI. The CDR3 has 13 amino acids. The sample here was CD4+ or CD8+ T cells sorted from blood, taken in a trial of the OX40 agonist ivuxolimab. This receptor was identified in an adult with an advanced solid tumor such as melanoma, head and neck, liver or kidney cancer. The rearrangement uses TRBV18 and TRBJ2-3; D remains unclear. CDR3 bases: TGTGCCAGCTCACCACGAGTGCAAGATACGCAGTATTTT. Translated: CASSPRVQDTQYF.